This entry lists 32 T cell receptor beta chains sequenced from one sample in a study of blood T cell repertoires in COVID-19 (TCRdb year 2020). Library preparation used the immunoSEQ multiplex PCR assay. TCRdb carries this immuneACCESS record with in-frame sequences only. Its versions omit some clonotypes, under half of them owing to an unresolved V gene in the studies checked, with the rest unexplained. The sample records 110,000 or so clones, roughly 80% of which are singletons. The biggest ten clones account for approximately 1.5% of the sample. Sequencing was carried out using peripheral blood. The receptors originated from a man between 50 and 59 years old with acute or convalescent COVID-19.

The V and J genes are TRBV5-6 and TRBJ2-7; TRBD1 agrees at 8 bases. CDR3 length: 13 amino acids. Germline CDR1 reads SGHDT; CDR2 reads YYEEEE. The J segment lost 7 bases and the V segment lost 4 bases, leaving 7 bases of the junction unmatched. Here the CDR3 reads CASSHRGYWEQYV. The CDR3, as DNA: TGTGCCAGCAGCCACAGGGGGTATTGGGAGCAGTACGTC.

This chain connects TRBV6-4 to TRBJ1-2; no clear D gene. The CDR3 runs to 13 residues. V lost 5 bases and J lost 4, with 11 bases in between. CDR1 and CDR2 from the germline V gene are MRHNA and SNTAGT. CDR3 coding DNA: TGTGCCAGCAGTCCTGACGGGGTCTATGGCTACACCTTC. It specifies CASSPDGVYGYTF.

This clone was seen just once. The V call is TRBV19, the J call TRBJ2-1; 10 nucleotides line up with TRBD2. Germline trimming cut 6 bases from V and 0 bases from J; bases unmatched to any gene: 5. There are 16 residues in the CDR3. Germline V gene data show CDR1 as LNHDA and CDR2 as SQIVND (reference sequence). Here the CDR3 reads CASRSLAGVSYNEQFF. DNA for the CDR3: TGTGCCAGTAGAAGTCTAGCGGGGGTCTCCTACAATGAGCAGTTCTTC.

The J gene is TRBJ2-7, the V gene TRBV11-2; 8 positions match TRBD2. With V trimmed by 5 bases and J by 4 bases, 7 bases remained unmatched. Germline assignment: CDR1 SGHAT and CDR2 FQNNGV. This CDR3 spans 14 amino acids. The CDR3 DNA sequence: TGTGCCAGCAGCCCCGGGAGGGGATGGTACGAGCAGTACTTC. It yields the protein CASSPGRGWYEQYF.

The CDR3 protein is CASSMPTGRRTGELFF. The CDR3 DNA sequence: TGTGCCAGCAGTATGCCGACAGGGCGGCGGACCGGGGAGCTGTTTTTT. The chain combines TRBV28 with TRBJ2-2, with 7 nucleotides matching TRBD1. CDR1 and CDR2 (germline): MDHEN, SYDVKM. V lost 5 bases, J lost 5 bases, and 11 bases stayed unmatched. The CDR3 is made up of 16 amino acids.

V gene TRBV10-2 combines with J gene TRBJ2-3; a possible D gene is TRBD1 (5 bases). The V end lost 3 bases, the J end lost 7 bases, and 14 bases lay between the germline ends. Looked up from germline, CDR1 is WSHSY and CDR2 is SAAADI. The length of the CDR3 is 14 residues. The CDR3 region is CASSDRTRRNTQYF. In DNA, the CDR3 is TGCGCCAGCAGTGACCGGACACGCCGGAATACGCAGTATTTT.

V is TRBV6-5 and J is TRBJ1-3; tentatively, D is TRBD1 (6 bases). Germline V lookup: CDR1 MNHEY, CDR2 SVGAGI. The CDR3 runs 15 residues. The V end was cut by 6 bases, the J end by 0 bases, with 12 bases between. The CDR3 loop reads CASRDSAYSGNTIYF. CDR3 DNA: TGTGCCAGCAGGGACAGCGCCTACTCTGGAAACACCATATATTTT.

This CDR3 is CATSDFIGYTF. The CDR3 bases are TGTGCCACCAGTGATTTTATTGGCTACACCTTC. This chain joins TRBV24-1 and TRBJ1-2; D is unclear. Germline V CDR1 and CDR2: KGHDR, SFDVKD. The CDR3 has 11 residues. V was pared by 1 base and J by 7 bases, with 3 bases between.

This sequence joins TRBV3-1 (or the pseudogene TRBV3-2) and TRBJ1-6, with D perhaps TRBD1 (5 bases). The CDR3 extends over 16 amino acids. Trimming pared 0 bases from V and 7 bases from J, leaving 13 bases between. Germline values: CDR1 LGHDT, CDR2 YNNKEL (reference sequence). DNA for the CDR3: TGTGCCAGCAGCCAAGATTGGGGGAGGAACAATTCACCCCTCCACTTT. This codes for CASSQDWGRNNSPLHF.

This chain joins TRBV30 and TRBJ2-1, with TRBD1 as a possible D gene (6 bases). The CDR3 length is 12 residues. The germline CDR1 and CDR2 sequences are GTSNPN and SVGIG (reference sequence). V was trimmed by 5 bases and J by 6 bases, leaving 11 bases between them. CDR3 bases: TGTGCCTGGGGAGGACAGTCCAATGAGCAGTTCTTC. Protein: CAWGGQSNEQFF.

Concerning this clone: At the DNA level, this CDR3 is encoded by other sequences in the same sample as well. The chain has TRBV29-1 and TRBJ2-6; D might be TRBD2 (6 bases). Trimming took 4 bases from V and 4 from J, leaving 14 bases between them. The CDR3 spans 15 residues. Germline CDR1 SQVTM, CDR2 ANQGSEA. In DNA form, the CDR3 reads TGCAGCGTTGGAACTGGAGGGACCGGGGCCAACGTCCTGACTTTC. Translated: CSVGTGGTGANVLTF.

This chain links TRBV11-2 with TRBJ2-6, with 10 positions matching TRBD1. After removal of 7 bases from V and 2 bases from J, the junction contained 11 bases not matched to a gene. In germline, CDR1 is SGHAT, CDR2 FQNNGV. This CDR3 contains 18 residues. CDR3 DNA: TGTGCCAGCACTCCACAGGGACAGGGGTTTGCTGGGGCCAACGTCCTGACTTTC. Protein: CASTPQGQGFAGANVLTF.

V usage is TRBV10-3 and J usage is TRBJ1-1, with D perhaps TRBD1 (5 bases). This CDR3 region has 16 residues. Germline V gives CDR1 ENHRY, CDR2 SYGVKD. Trimming removed 3 bases from V and 4 bases from J, with 18 bases in between. CDR3 region: CAISETARGGSTEAFF. The CDR3 nucleotides are TGTGCCATCAGTGAAACGGCAAGGGGCGGGAGCACTGAAGCTTTCTTT.

The rearrangement links TRBV29-1 to TRBJ2-3; 8 bases agree with TRBD2. CDR1 is SQVTM, CDR2 ANQGSEA, per germline. After removal of 4 bases from V and 4 bases from J, the junction contained 7 bases not matched to a gene. This CDR3 region has 14 residues. Written as DNA, the CDR3 is TGCAGCGTTGGACTAGCGAACCAGGCAGATACGCAGTATTTT. Amino acid sequence: CSVGLANQADTQYF.

The chain carries TRBV5-4 and TRBJ2-4, with D perhaps TRBD2 (5 bases). V was shortened by 0 bases and J by 7 bases, with 14 bases between the two germline ends. Germline CDR1 is SGHNT and CDR2 is YYREEE (reference sequence). CDR3 size: 15 residues. CDR3 region: CASSLDGPGLNIQYF. The CDR3 DNA reads as TGTGCCAGCAGCTTGGATGGCCCGGGATTGAACATTCAGTACTTC.

The chain employs TRBV11-2 and TRBJ1-4, with 7 nucleotides matching TRBD1. The germline gives CDR1 SGHAT, CDR2 FQNNGV. This CDR3 is 14 amino acids long. Unmatched junction bases numbered 10, after V lost 5 bases and J lost 10 bases. DNA for the CDR3: TGTGCCAGCAGCCGGGACAGAAAGGGTGTAAAACTGTTTTTT. The encoded protein is CASSRDRKGVKLFF.

V usage is TRBV10-3 and J usage is TRBJ1-2; D is possibly TRBD1 (5 bases). With 2 bases removed from V and 5 bases from J, the gap between germline ends came to 12 bases. The CDR3 consists of 14 residues. Germline loops: CDR1 ENHRY, CDR2 SYGVKD. The CDR3 DNA follows: TGTGCCATCAGTGAGGGGGGGGGTGAATATGGCTACACCTTC. It yields the protein CAISEGGGEYGYTF.

The chain carries TRBV2 and TRBJ2-7, with D unresolved. Germline V gene lookup returns CDR1 SNHLY and CDR2 FYNNEI. The CDR3 has 15 residues. The germline V and J ends were trimmed by 3 bases and 6 bases, with 18 bases remaining between them. CDR3 in amino acids: CASSDGHRKSSEQYV. DNA for the CDR3: TGTGCCAGCAGTGACGGCCATCGGAAGTCTAGCGAGCAGTACGTC.

The chain links TRBV4-1 to TRBJ1-1, with D possibly being TRBD1 (6 bases). This CDR3 region has 14 residues. Germline V gene lookup returns CDR1 MGHRA and CDR2 YSYEKL. The V end was cut by 3 bases, the J end by 2 bases, with 10 bases between. The DNA for the CDR3 is TGCGCCAGCAGCCAGACACAGGGTAACACTGAAGCTTTCTTT. Protein product: CASSQTQGNTEAFF.

In its sample, this clone was seen once. This chain links TRBV2 with TRBJ2-2; no firm D call. Between the trimmed V and J ends, which lost 3 bases and 1 base, there was a span of 12 bases. This CDR3 contains 16 residues. Looked up from germline, CDR1 is SNHLY and CDR2 is FYNNEI. CDR3 loop: CASSENWQENTGELFF. Here the CDR3 DNA reads TGTGCCAGCAGTGAGAATTGGCAGGAGAACACCGGGGAGCTGTTTTTT.

This chain uses TRBV10-3 with TRBJ1-5; weak D call: TRBD1 (5 bases). The germline V gene encodes CDR1 ENHRY and CDR2 SYGVKD. This CDR3 spans 13 amino acids. With 6 bases removed from V and 7 bases from J, the gap between germline ends came to 13 bases. DNA for the CDR3: TGTGCCATCAGCGACAGAAGGGGCCAGCCCCAGCATTTT. Translating gives CAISDRRGQPQHF.

The chain recombines TRBV7-9 with TRBJ1-4, with 8 bases matching TRBD1. With 5 bases clipped from V and 8 bases from J, the junction kept 4 bases outside the gene matches. Germline assignment: CDR1 SEHNR and CDR2 FQNEAQ (reference sequence). The CDR3 has 13 amino acids. This chain's CDR3 is CASSPGDREKLFF. The CDR3, as DNA: TGTGCCAGCAGCCCTGGGGACAGGGAAAAACTGTTTTTT.

The J gene is TRBJ2-3, the V gene TRBV5-4; D perhaps matches TRBD2 (6 bases). Trimming removed 0 bases at V and 5 bases at J, with 16 bases between. Per the germline V gene, CDR1 is SGHNT and CDR2 is YYREEE (reference sequence). The CDR3 has 16 residues. CDR3 loop: CASSLEVASVKDTQYF. The CDR3 coding sequence is TGTGCCAGCAGCTTGGAGGTGGCTAGCGTGAAAGATACGCAGTATTTT.

The chain employs TRBV3-1 (or the pseudogene TRBV3-2) and TRBJ1-6; 10 bases map to TRBD1. The CDR3 contains 17 residues. CDR1 is LGHDT and CDR2 is YNNKEL in the germline V gene (reference sequence). Trimming cost V 1 base and J 9 bases; bases outside gene matches: 9. CDR3 nucleotide sequence: TGTGCCAGCAGCCAAGCTATGCCGGGACAGGGGAGTTCACCCCTCCACTTT. This encodes CASSQAMPGQGSSPLHF.

This chain links TRBV19 with TRBJ1-5; D may be TRBD1 (6 bases). V lost 7 bases to trimming and J lost 0 bases, with 19 bases between them. CDR1 and CDR2 (germline): LNHDA, SQIVND (reference sequence). CDR3 length: 17 residues. The CDR3 region is CASNTGGPNYSNQPQHF. DNA of the CDR3: TGTGCCAGTAACACTGGGGGCCCCAATTATAGCAATCAGCCCCAGCATTTT.

The chain links TRBV19 to TRBJ2-5, with 10 positions matching TRBD2. Germline V gene sequence: CDR1 LNHDA, CDR2 SQIVND (reference sequence). The CDR3 contains 15 residues. J gave up 4 bases and V 4 bases, and 6 bases lay outside the gene matches. This chain's CDR3 is CASSRSGGAVETQYF. The CDR3 DNA follows: TGTGCCAGTAGTAGGAGCGGGGGGGCCGTAGAGACCCAGTACTTC.

The chain's CDR3 is CASSRTLGVSTDTQYF. The CDR3 bases are TGTGCCAGCTCGCGAACGTTAGGAGTAAGCACAGATACGCAGTATTTT. The J gene is TRBJ2-3, the V gene TRBV18; unclear D gene. Germline V gene sequence: CDR1 KGHSH, CDR2 LQKENI. Trimming left V 6 bases short and J 0 bases short, with 16 bases between. This CDR3 has 16 amino acids.

The V call is TRBV18, the J call TRBJ1-2, with 11 bases identical to TRBD1. CDR1 is KGHSH, CDR2 LQKENI, per germline. J lost 4 bases, V lost 1 base, and 8 bases had no gene match. The CDR3 is 17 residues long. The CDR3 DNA reads TGTGCCAGCTCACCACGAACTACTGGACAGGGGGCCTATGGCTACACCTTC. It encodes CASSPRTTGQGAYGYTF.

The rearrangement links TRBV12-3 or TRBV12-4 to TRBJ1-1; 7 bases map to TRBD1. Unmatched junction bases numbered 2, after V lost 2 bases and J lost 5 bases. The CDR3 loop spans 13 amino acids. The CDR3 DNA sequence: TGTGCCAGCAGTTTAATGACAGGGACTGAAGCTTTCTTT. It yields the protein CASSLMTGTEAFF.

Turning to this clone: Other DNA sequences in this sample translate to the same CDR3. The chain has TRBV6-6 and TRBJ1-1; D not resolved. V lost 2 bases, J lost 0 bases, and 7 bases lay in between. Germline V gene sequence: CDR1 MNHNY, CDR2 SVGAGI (reference sequence). CDR3 length: 14 residues. The CDR3 DNA reads as TGTGCCAGCAGTTACATGGAGTTGAACACTGAAGCTTTCTTT. Protein product: CASSYMELNTEAFF.

The gene calls are TRBV15 and TRBJ2-1; TRBD2 agrees at 9 bases. The CDR3 is made up of 17 amino acids. In germline, CDR1 is LNHNV, CDR2 YYDKDF (reference sequence). V was clipped by 1 base and J by 5 bases; unmatched bases: 9. The CDR3 region has the DNA TGTGCCACCAGCAGAGGGGTTGCTAGCGGGGTTAACAATGAGCAGTTCTTC. This gives the protein CATSRGVASGVNNEQFF.

This chain connects TRBV19 to TRBJ1-4; D is unresolved. This CDR3 comprises 13 residues. The V end was cut by 6 bases, the J end by 10 bases, with 15 bases between. Germline V lookup: CDR1 LNHDA, CDR2 SQIVND (reference sequence). Here the CDR3 DNA reads TGTGCCAGTAGCATCCCCGGGGAGGGAAAACTGTTTTTT. This encodes CASSIPGEGKLFF.